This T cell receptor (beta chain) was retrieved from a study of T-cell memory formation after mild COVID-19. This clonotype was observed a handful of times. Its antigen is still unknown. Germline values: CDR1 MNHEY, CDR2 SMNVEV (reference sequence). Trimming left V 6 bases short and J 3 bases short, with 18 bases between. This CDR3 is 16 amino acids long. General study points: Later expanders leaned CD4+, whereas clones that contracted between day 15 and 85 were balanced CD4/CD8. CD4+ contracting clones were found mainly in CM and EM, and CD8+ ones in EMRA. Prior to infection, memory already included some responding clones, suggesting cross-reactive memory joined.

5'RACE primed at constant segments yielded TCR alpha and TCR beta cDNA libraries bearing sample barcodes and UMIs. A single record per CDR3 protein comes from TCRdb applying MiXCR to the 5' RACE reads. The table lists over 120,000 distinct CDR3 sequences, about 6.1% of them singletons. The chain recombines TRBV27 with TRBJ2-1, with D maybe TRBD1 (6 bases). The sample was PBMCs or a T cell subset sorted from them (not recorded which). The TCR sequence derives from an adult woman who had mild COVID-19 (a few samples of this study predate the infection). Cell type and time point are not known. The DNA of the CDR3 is TGTGCCAGCAGCCCGAGGGGGACGGCGATCTACAATGAGCAGTTCTTC. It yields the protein CASSPRGTAIYNEQFF.